This TCR beta chain stems from a study of regulatory T cells in long-lasting Graves disease. Building the TCR beta libraries relied on iRepertoire HTBI primers, and CDR3 regions underwent Arm-PCR. MiXCR was run by TCRdb on the multiplex PCR reads, yielding one entry per CDR3 protein. The sample has roughly 500,000 distinct CDR3 sequences; approximately 12% are singletons. The germline V and J ends were trimmed by 0 bases and 7 bases, with 10 bases remaining between them. Looked up from germline, CDR1 is SGDLS and CDR2 is YYNGEE. This CDR3 comprises 13 residues. Time point reported: newly diagnosed GD, antithyroid drugs for less than 3 months. With RNA extracted from PBMCs as input, the TCR library was made. The sample was also linked to a second study, of T cells in Graves' hyperthyroidism and ophthalmopathy.

Specimen: peripheral blood mononuclear cells (PBMCs), collected at new diagnosis, from a patient treated with antithyroid drugs. This rearrangement joins TRBV9 to TRBJ1-2; D unresolved. The source of this sequence is a man aged 30 to 45 with Graves disease. CDR3 nucleotides: TGTGCCAGCAGCGTAGCCTCCGTAGCTGGCTACACCTTC. Protein product: CASSVASVAGYTF.